The TCR beta chain described here comes from a study of CD8 T cells in Susac syndrome. Reverse transcription of roughly 0.5 to 1 ug RNA used random hexamers. Amplification of TCR beta CDR3 used immunoSEQ multiplex PCR across 54 Vbeta and 13 Jbeta. TCRdb fed the immunoSEQ multiplex PCR reads into MiXCR, producing one record per CDR3 protein. The sample carries roughly 190,000 distinct CDR3 sequences, roughly 90% recorded once. CDR3 size: 16 residues. Trimming stripped 1 base from V and 2 bases from J, with 9 bases between. Germline V gives CDR1 MGHRA, CDR2 YSYEKL. This clonotype has a single count. The sequence came from a human donor with Susac syndrome. The rearrangement uses TRBV4-1 and TRBJ2-6; possibly TRBD1 for D (5 bases). Sequencing was done on a sample of CD4+ T cells from PBMCs. In nucleotides, the CDR3 is TGCGCCAGCAGCCAAGCCGACAGAACTGGGGCCAACGTCCTGACTTTC. Translation gives CASSQADRTGANVLTF.